This T cell receptor (beta chain) is drawn from a study of blood T cells in healthy people across ages. Overall study findings and caveats: PBMCs that were unsorted prevented a conclusive naive versus antigen-experienced comparison. Per million T cells, TCR beta diversity dropped roughly linearly as age increased.

The CDR3 totals 15 residues. The V and J ends lost 1 base and 4 bases, in that order; junction bases with no gene match: 4. The germline V gene encodes CDR1 SGHDT and CDR2 YYEEEE. Peripheral blood, about 9.4 milliliters per donor, was collected. A sample-barcoded 5' primer and a J-beta primer mix were used in a second PCR of about 6 to 11 cycles. TCRdb re-called the 5' RACE reads with MiXCR, one entry per CDR3 protein. The repertoire has about 580,000 distinct CDR3 sequences, roughly 48% of them found once; the top ten carry about 26%. The table lists this clonotype with a few counts. Its antigen is unknown.

The specimen sequenced was blood. The receptor's source is a man at least 80 years old in good health. The chain carries TRBV5-6 and TRBJ1-2; TRBD1 aligns across 10 bases. The CDR3, as DNA: TGTGCCAGCAGCTTGCGACAGGGGGCAAGCTATGGCTACACCTTC. Protein: CASSLRQGASYGYTF.